Each of the 18 T cell receptor beta chains below was sequenced from the same sample in a study of sequential checkpoint blockade in melanoma. Data came from immunoSEQ multiplex PCR; TCRdb stores just in-frame clones and leaves some out. The sample consists of more than 7,000 clones, around 71% of them appearing once. Treatment given: randomized to nivolumab then ipilimumab (arm A) or the reverse (arm B). Sequenced material: CD8+ T cells sorted from blood (inferred from file names), taken from a patient given nivolumab and ipilimumab in sequence. The receptors here all came from a human donor with melanoma.

This sequence joins TRBV29-1 and TRBJ2-7; TRBD2 matches at 8 bases. The CDR3 sequence is 14 residues long. Per germline, CDR1 SQVTM and CDR2 ANQGSEA. J lost 6 bases, V lost 2 bases, and 9 bases had no gene match. In DNA form, the CDR3 reads TGCAGCGTTGAAATGTCGGGAGGGCTGGGCGAGCAGTACTTC. Its protein is CSVEMSGGLGEQYF.

V usage is TRBV30 and J usage is TRBJ2-3, with 11 nucleotides matching TRBD2. The CDR3 covers 15 residues. The germline CDR1 and CDR2 sequences are GTSNPN and SVGIG (reference sequence). Trimming removed 2 bases from V and 4 bases from J; junction bases left unmatched: 5. As DNA, the CDR3 is TGTGCCTGGAGTCGGATAGCGGGAGGGGCAGATACGCAGTATTTT. It is translated as CAWSRIAGGADTQYF.

The V gene is TRBV4-3, the J gene TRBJ2-2; TRBD1 matches at 8 bases. CDR3 size: 13 residues. V gave up 5 bases and J gave up 5 bases; unmatched junction bases: 1. Per the germline V gene, CDR1 is LGHNA and CDR2 is YSLEER. In DNA, the CDR3 is TGCGCCAGCAGCGGACAGGGTACCGGGGAGCTGTTTTTT. Amino acids: CASSGQGTGELFF.

The rearrangement joins TRBV5-5 to TRBJ2-7; TRBD1 aligns across 9 bases. Germline values: CDR1 SGHKS, CDR2 YYEKEE (reference sequence). Germline trimming cut 4 bases from V and 3 bases from J; bases unmatched to any gene: 5. This CDR3 spans 14 amino acids. The CDR3 spells CASSLGQGSYEQYF. The CDR3 DNA reads as TGTGCCAGCAGCCTGGGACAGGGAAGCTACGAGCAGTACTTC.

This chain joins TRBV7-9 and TRBJ2-7; 11 bases agree with TRBD2. The V and J ends lost 1 base and 5 bases, in that order; junction bases with no gene match: 4. The germline V gene has CDR1 SEHNR and CDR2 FQNEAQ (reference sequence). The CDR3 runs to 15 residues. CDR3 bases: TGTGCCAGCAGCTTAGTCGATAGCGGGGGGGACGAGCAGTACTTC. Translation gives CASSLVDSGGDEQYF.

The chain has TRBV5-5 and TRBJ2-5; TRBD2 might be the D (6 bases). Matching the DNA end better, TRBJ2-7 makes the J call doubtful. This CDR3 spans 14 amino acids. The V gene's germline CDR1 is SGHKS and CDR2 YYEKEE (reference sequence). The CDR3 loop is CASSPGGDRYEQYF. For the CDR3, the DNA is TGTGCCAGCAGCCCGGGCGGGGATAGATACGAGCAGTACTTC.

Written as DNA, the CDR3 is TGTGCCAGCAGCTTGAGCGGACAGGGCTCCTACGAGCAGTACTTC. Translated, it gives CASSLSGQGSYEQYF. This chain links TRBV5-4 with TRBJ2-7, with 8 bases aligning to TRBD1. CDR3 length: 15 residues. Germline lookup yields CDR1 SGHNT and CDR2 YYREEE (reference sequence). Germline trimming cut 1 base from V and 0 bases from J; bases unmatched to any gene: 3.

The V and J genes are TRBV4-2 and TRBJ2-1, with 12 bases identical to TRBD2. Germline values: CDR1 LGHNA, CDR2 YNFKEQ. V lost 3 bases to trimming and J lost 1 base; unmatched junction nucleotides: 4. The CDR3 has 17 amino acids. The CDR3 here is CASSHAGLAGSYNEQFF. The CDR3, as DNA: TGTGCCAGCAGCCACGCCGGACTAGCGGGGTCCTACAATGAGCAGTTCTTC.

The chain couples TRBV5-4 to TRBJ1-2; 7 bases are a match to TRBD1. V trimming: 1 base; J trimming: 2 bases; junction bases outside the gene matches: 2. CDR3 length: 14 residues. Germline V lookup: CDR1 SGHNT, CDR2 YYREEE (reference sequence). The CDR3 loop reads CASSLTGENYGYTF. In DNA form, the CDR3 reads TGTGCCAGCAGCTTGACAGGGGAGAACTATGGCTACACCTTC.

The chain carries TRBV6-1 and TRBJ2-1, with D maybe TRBD2 (6 bases). CDR3 length: 14 amino acids. Deletions cut 8 bases from V and 6 bases from J, with 17 bases between. Germline lookup yields CDR1 MNHNS and CDR2 SASEGT. CDR3 residues: CASGDFPQINEQFF. CDR3 nucleotides: TGTGCCAGCGGGGACTTTCCACAAATCAATGAGCAGTTCTTC.

This chain uses TRBV5-4 with TRBJ2-5; TRBD2 matches 12 bases. J gave up 5 bases and V 4 bases, and 9 bases lay outside the gene matches. Germline assignment: CDR1 SGHNT and CDR2 YYREEE (reference sequence). There are 16 residues in the CDR3. CDR3 residues: CASSLGLAGTRETQYF. DNA of the CDR3: TGTGCCAGCAGCCTCGGACTAGCGGGGACGCGGGAGACCCAGTACTTC.

The genes are TRBV7-9 and TRBJ1-1, with 10 bases fitting TRBD1. This CDR3 spans 18 amino acids. Germline V gene lookup returns CDR1 SEHNR and CDR2 FQNEAQ (reference sequence). The junction had 11 bases not matched to a gene; V was cut back by 4 bases and J by 0 bases. The CDR3 nucleotides are TGTGCCAGCAGCTGGGGGGGGCGACAGGGGGCTTTGAACACTGAAGCTTTCTTT. Translating gives CASSWGGRQGALNTEAFF.

The CDR3 loop is CASSHSSQGAGYNEQFF. The DNA for the CDR3 is TGCGCCAGCAGCCATAGTTCACAGGGGGCGGGCTACAATGAGCAGTTCTTC. This chain uses TRBV4-1 with TRBJ2-1; TRBD1 agrees at 9 bases. This CDR3 contains 17 residues. CDR1 MGHRA and CDR2 YSYEKL come from the germline V gene. After removal of 3 bases from V and 3 bases from J, the junction contained 9 bases not matched to a gene.

This sequence joins TRBV25-1 and TRBJ2-5; 10 bases match TRBD1. The CDR3 covers 14 residues. Germline V gives CDR1 MGHDK, CDR2 SYGVNS. Losses at the gene ends were 4 bases for V and 5 bases for J; bases not matched to a gene: 4. The CDR3 is CASSGWDRGETQYF. CDR3 DNA sequence: TGTGCCAGCAGTGGCTGGGACAGGGGTGAGACCCAGTACTTC.

This sequence joins TRBV4-1 and TRBJ1-2; TRBD1 matches at 10 bases. V shed 3 bases, J shed 3 bases, and the junction held 10 bases outside the gene matches. There are 17 residues in the CDR3. Germline-derived CDR1 and CDR2 are MGHRA and YSYEKL. CDR3 nucleotides: TGCGCCAGCAGCCACTCCCGGCGGGACAGGGGATACTATGGCTACACCTTC. This codes for CASSHSRRDRGYYGYTF.

The CDR3 DNA reads TGTGCCAGCAGTTCCATACTAGCATCCGGGGAGCTGTTTTTT. This sequence encodes CASSSILASGELFF. This chain connects TRBV6-5 to TRBJ2-2, with D possibly TRBD2 on 6 matching bases. The CDR3 loop spans 14 amino acids. The ends were cut back, 4 bases at V and 6 bases at J, with 12 bases in the middle. Germline V gene data show CDR1 as MNHEY and CDR2 as SVGAGI.

The V and J genes are TRBV4-3 and TRBJ2-7; 10 bases are shared with TRBD1. CDR3 length: 15 amino acids. The J segment lost 3 bases and the V segment lost 1 base, leaving 3 bases of the junction unmatched. Germline lookup yields CDR1 LGHNA and CDR2 YSLEER. In DNA, the CDR3 is TGCGCCAGCAGCCAAGGGAGGACAGGGGGCTACGAGCAGTACTTC. Protein: CASSQGRTGGYEQYF.

This clone has only one observation. The chain employs TRBV10-3 and TRBJ2-6, with D perhaps matching TRBD1 (6 bases). The germline gives CDR1 ENHRY, CDR2 SYGVKD. This CDR3 contains 17 residues. Trimming cost V 0 bases and J 0 bases, with 9 bases left between them. CDR3 coding DNA: TGTGCCATCAGTGAGTCGGACAGTAACTCTGGGGCCAACGTCCTGACTTTC. It specifies CAISESDSNSGANVLTF.